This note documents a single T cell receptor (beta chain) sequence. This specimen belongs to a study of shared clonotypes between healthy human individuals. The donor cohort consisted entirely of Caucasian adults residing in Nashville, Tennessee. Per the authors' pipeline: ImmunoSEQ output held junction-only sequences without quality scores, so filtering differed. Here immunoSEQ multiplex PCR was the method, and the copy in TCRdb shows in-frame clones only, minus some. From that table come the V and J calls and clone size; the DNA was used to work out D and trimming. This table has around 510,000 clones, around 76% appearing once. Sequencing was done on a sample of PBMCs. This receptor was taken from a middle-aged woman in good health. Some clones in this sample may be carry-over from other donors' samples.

This CDR3 is CASRMALAIQETQYF. The CDR3 DNA follows: TGTGCCAGCAGAATGGCTCTAGCGATACAAGAGACCCAGTACTTC. The V call is TRBV6-5, the J call TRBJ2-5; maybe TRBD2 (6 bases). The CDR3 is 15 residues long. Trimming left V 6 bases short and J 2 bases short, with 16 bases between. Germline CDR1 MNHEY, CDR2 SVGAGI.